This paragraph reports one T cell receptor (beta chain). Its antigen has not been determined. Base qualities are missing; no much larger clone stands one base away. V sheds 5 bases and J sheds 4 bases, leaving 14 bases between their ends. CDR1 is given as SSHAT and CDR2 as FNYEAQ, both from the germline V gene (reference sequence). Including the terminal cysteine and phenylalanine, the CDR3 comprises 14 residues. Of the read, only the CDR3 DNA is kept; its 42 bases are in frame from base 1. The data derive from a study of T cells after posttransplantation cyclophosphamide (dated by TCRdb to the mid-2010s). The study in broad terms: Using TRB sequencing, the study followed how the T cell repertoire reconstituted after myeloablative bone marrow transplantation in which posttransplantation cyclophosphamide served as GVHD prophylaxis. TRB sequencing was performed on blood from all 30 or so PTCy patients with 1-year posttransplant specimens. Samples from around 40 PTCy-treated patients and 15 to 20 related bone marrow donors of those patients were subjected to antigen receptor sequencing. Because TRA and TRB clonality correlated tightly in ten or so samples, later TCR analyses were limited to TRB. In 3 patients, up to 3 additional blood samples taken between 2 and 5.2 years after transplant also underwent TRB sequencing, as did pretransplant blood from 4 patients. Public TRB sequences were queried against a database of over 3,600 sequences associated with responses to pathogens, tumor antigens, self-antigens and alloantigens.

Related bone marrow donors provided peripheral blood samples on the day of marrow donation. Peripheral blood and bone marrow mononuclear cells were isolated by Ficoll-Hypaque density centrifugation and were cryopreserved. TRB sequencing was run on genomic DNA with either the immunoSEQ assay at survey resolution or the hsTCRB kit. As for the original processing: The immunoSEQ software handled the initial read processing, while the LymphoSeq R package was used for the repertoire analyses. Clonality was computed as 1 minus normalized Shannon entropy; Gini coefficient was also calculated for each TRB dataset. Phenotypes of unsorted samples were inferred by mapping TRB sequences from sorted subsets of the recipient or donor onto unsorted samples of the same recipient. Held by TCRdb, this immuneACCESS table contains in-frame sequences only and omits some clones. Under half of the omission traces to an unresolved V gene where checked; the cause of the rest is unknown. V and J calls and clone size come straight from that table; D and trimming were deduced from the DNA. The sample yields tens of thousands of clones; around 93% were counted once. 3% of the sample rests with the top ten.

Overall study outcomes, separate from this receptor: The TRB repertoires of T cells infiltrating skin or the GI tract showed only limited overlap with the TRB repertoires found in blood. At 1-2 months, donor-recipient similarity was low but rose over the first year, and the later blood repertoires were often dominated by donor CD8+ memory clones. Across roughly 49 patients, TRB clonality was highly associated with recipient CMV seropositivity and CMV reactivation, and PTCy diversity was similar to diversity in CNI/methotrexate controls.

The chain links TRBV7-7 with TRBJ1-1; the D segment cannot be called with confidence. The TCR originated in a woman in her twenties or thirties in good health and a related stem cell transplant donor. Sequenced input: PBMCs. The CDR3 corresponds to CASSLLLGSTEAFF. The nucleotide sequence is TGTGCCAGCAGCCTACTATTGGGGAGCACTGAAGCTTTCTTT.